This T cell receptor (beta chain) is from a study of shared clonotypes between healthy human individuals. Findings and caveats of the study: With few donors, the genetic and exposure-history diversity represented was limited.

Germline V gene lookup returns CDR1 GTSNPN and CDR2 SVGIG (reference sequence). The V segment lost 2 bases and the J segment 0 bases; nucleotides outside the gene matches: 4. CDR3 length: 15 residues. Terminally differentiated effector memory CD45RA+ cells were excluded from the naive CD8 cells, which were CD45RO-negative and positively selected for CCR7. The method was immunoSEQ multiplex PCR; TCRdb's version includes in-frame clones alone and lacks a portion of them. The sample lists under 2,000,000 clones; about 95% were seen once. Worth noting for this clone: Antigen unknown.

The chain employs TRBV30 and TRBJ2-3, with 8 bases matching TRBD2. Sequencing was performed on naive CD8+ T cells sorted from blood. This clonotype was sampled from a man aged 18 to 29 in good health. DNA of the CDR3: TGTGCCTGGAGTATAGGACTAGCCAGCACAGATACGCAGTATTTT. Encoded protein: CAWSIGLASTDTQYF.